This T cell receptor (beta chain) derives from a study of blood T cell repertoires in COVID-19. The CDR3 is 14 residues long. V was trimmed by 3 bases and J by 4 bases, leaving 10 bases between them. The germline CDR1 and CDR2 sequences are SEHNR and FQNEAQ (reference sequence). Sequencing used immunoSEQ multiplex PCR; TCRdb keeps in-frame clones, though not all of them. This table holds under 300,000 clones, approximately 87% found once. Sequenced sample: peripheral blood. This TCR was recovered from a man aged 55 to 70 who had recovered from COVID-19. The V call is TRBV7-9, the J call TRBJ2-1; D unclear. CDR3 loop: CASSFSLEYNEQFF. The CDR3 nucleotides read TGTGCCAGCAGCTTTAGTCTGGAGTACAATGAGCAGTTCTTC.